These 30 T cell receptor beta chains were all obtained from the same sample, sequenced in a study of beta chain features in type 1 diabetes. The study reverse transcribed the entire isolated RNA, so it sequenced expressed TCRB transcripts. Measured with immunoSEQ multiplex PCR; TCRdb has only the in-frame clones, and not every one. This table has about 370,000 clones, about 15% appearing once. The sequenced material came from naive CD4+ T cells from blood. These receptors originate from a young woman in good health.

The rearrangement joins TRBV7-2 to TRBJ2-5; tentative D call: TRBD2 (5 bases). The J call could be wrong; TRBJ2-7 is a better fit for the DNA end. The CDR3 loop spans 14 amino acids. Germline assignment: CDR1 SGHTA and CDR2 FQGNSA. In nucleotides, the CDR3 is TGTGCCAGCAGCTTTGATGTGCGGGCCTACGAGCAGTACTTC. Translation gives CASSFDVRAYEQYF.

The V gene is TRBV5-1, the J gene TRBJ2-7; unclear D gene. The germline V and J ends were trimmed by 3 bases and 0 bases, with 13 bases remaining between them. Germline values: CDR1 SGHRS, CDR2 YFSETQ. There are 15 residues in the CDR3. The DNA for the CDR3 is TGCGCCAGCAGCTCCCTCCCTGCTAGCTCCTACGAGCAGTACTTC. Translated, it gives CASSSLPASSYEQYF.

The rearrangement uses TRBV6-5 and TRBJ1-1, with D maybe TRBD1 (5 bases). Germline CDR1 and CDR2: MNHEY and SVGAGI. V gave up 7 bases and J gave up 3 bases, with 9 bases separating them. The CDR3 spans 12 residues. CDR3: CASKSGHTEAFF. Here the CDR3 DNA reads TGTGCCAGCAAGTCAGGGCACACTGAAGCTTTCTTT.

The chain is built from TRBV7-9 and TRBJ2-7, with unresolved D. Germline V lookup: CDR1 SEHNR, CDR2 FQNEAQ (reference sequence). The CDR3 extends over 12 amino acids. The ends were cut back, 4 bases at V and 3 bases at J, with 7 bases in the middle. The CDR3 region has the DNA TGTGCCAGCAGCTACGACTTCTACGAGCAGTACTTC. This translates into CASSYDFYEQYF.

The chain combines TRBV5-5 with TRBJ2-2, with 9 bases aligning to TRBD2. Germline CDR1 and CDR2: SGHKS and YYEKEE (reference sequence). J lost 3 bases, V lost 0 bases, and 6 bases had no gene match. The CDR3 has 17 amino acids. The CDR3 DNA follows: TGTGCCAGCAGCTTGGTTGGTGCGGGGGGGGACACCGGGGAGCTGTTTTTT. This encodes CASSLVGAGGDTGELFF.

The CDR3: CASSSNTGELFF. The CDR3, as DNA: TGCGCCAGCAGCTCAAACACCGGGGAGCTGTTTTTT. This chain joins TRBV5-1 and TRBJ2-2, with D hard to call. Trimming shortened V by 3 bases and J by 2 bases, and 2 bases separated the two germline ends. The germline gives CDR1 SGHRS, CDR2 YFSETQ. The length of the CDR3 is 12 residues.

A few counts support this clone. V and J are TRBV7-7 and TRBJ2-3; TRBD2 matches at 9 bases. Unmatched junction bases numbered 3, after V lost 5 bases and J lost 0 bases. CDR3 length equals 15 residues. In germline, CDR1 is SSHAT, CDR2 FNYEAQ (reference sequence). CDR3 loop: CASSPTSGSTDTQYF. CDR3 DNA sequence: TGTGCCAGCAGCCCTACTAGCGGGAGCACAGATACGCAGTATTTT.

This clone was seen only a few times. The chain couples TRBV5-1 to TRBJ2-1; perhaps TRBD2 as D (6 bases). V was pared by 0 bases and J by 6 bases, with 10 bases between. CDR1 is SGHRS, CDR2 YFSETQ, per germline. The CDR3 is 14 amino acids. The DNA for the CDR3 is TGCGCCAGCAGCTTGGGCGGGGACCTCAATGAGCAGTTCTTC. Protein sequence: CASSLGGDLNEQFF.

This clone was seen a handful of times. For the CDR3, the DNA is TGTGCCAGCAGTATGGACAGGGACAATGAGCAGTTCTTC. As protein: CASSMDRDNEQFF. The chain recombines TRBV7-2 with TRBJ2-1, with TRBD1 matching over 8 bases. Germline V gene sequence: CDR1 SGHTA, CDR2 FQGNSA. The junction had 3 bases not matched to a gene; V was cut back by 6 bases and J by 5 bases. This CDR3 region has 13 residues.

The rearrangement uses TRBV25-1 and TRBJ1-1, with D possibly TRBD1 on 6 matching bases. CDR3 size: 16 residues. Germline CDR1 MGHDK, CDR2 SYGVNS. V was clipped by 4 bases and J by 0 bases, with 15 bases between them. In DNA, the CDR3 is TGTGCCAGCAGTGTACAGGGTTTTCCCTTGAACACTGAAGCTTTCTTT. The encoded protein is CASSVQGFPLNTEAFF. Full variable domain (remainder filled in from reference TRBV25-1 and TRBJ1-1): EADIYQTPRYLVIGTGKKITLECSQTMGHDKMYWYQQDPGMELHLIHYSYGVNSTEKGDLSSESTVSRIRTEHFPLTLESARPSHTSQYLCASSVQGFPLNTEAFFGQGTRLTVV.

This clone was picked up a small number of times. The chain combines TRBV10-2 with TRBJ2-1; D remains ambiguous. Germline lookup yields CDR1 WSHSY and CDR2 SAAADI. The V and J ends lost 0 bases and 8 bases respectively, with 5 bases between them. The CDR3 covers 12 residues. Here the CDR3 reads CASSESSDEQFF. CDR3 DNA: TGCGCCAGCAGTGAGTCGTCGGATGAGCAGTTCTTC.

The genes are TRBV2 and TRBJ2-3, with D unresolved. The CDR3 has 11 amino acids. Per germline, CDR1 SNHLY and CDR2 FYNNEI. This CDR3 is CGSEYTDTQYF. The CDR3 bases are TGTGGGTCAGAATACACAGATACGCAGTATTTT. Drawing the rest from reference TRBV2 and TRBJ2-3, the complete variable domain is EPEVTQTPSHQVTQMGQEVILRCVPISNHLYFYWYRQILGQKVEFLVSFYNNEISEKSEIFDDQFSVERPDGSNFTLKIRSTKLEDSAMYFCGSEYTDTQYFGPGTRLTVL.

In its sample, this clone was seen a few times. The chain recombines TRBV9 with TRBJ1-1; a possible D gene is TRBD1 (5 bases). The CDR3 spans 13 residues. The germline V gene encodes CDR1 SGDLS and CDR2 YYNGEE. Trimming removed 4 bases at V and 7 bases at J, with 14 bases between. CDR3 in amino acids: CASSPKGLDEAFF. The CDR3 DNA is TGTGCCAGCAGCCCCAAGGGGCTAGATGAAGCTTTCTTT.

The genes are TRBV14 and TRBJ2-5, with 9 bases lining up with TRBD2. The CDR3 extends over 16 amino acids. The ends lost 1 base at V and 3 bases at J; junction bases unmatched: 6. Germline lookup yields CDR1 SGHDN and CDR2 FVKESK. The CDR3 loop reads CASSQAGGRAEETQYF. The CDR3 DNA reads as TGTGCCAGCAGCCAAGCGGGCGGGAGGGCCGAAGAGACCCAGTACTTC.

This clone was observed a few times. The rearrangement joins TRBV25-1 to TRBJ2-7; 8 nucleotides line up with TRBD1. Germline V lookup: CDR1 MGHDK, CDR2 SYGVNS. Trimming took 1 base from V and 5 from J; bases not matched to a gene: 1. The CDR3 is 13 residues long. The chain's CDR3 is CASSEWTGHEQYF. As DNA, the CDR3 is TGTGCCAGCAGTGAATGGACAGGGCACGAGCAGTACTTC.

This chain uses TRBV30 with TRBJ2-7; 9 bases are a match to TRBD2. The CDR3 length is 16 residues. V lost 5 bases, J lost 1 base, and 12 bases stayed unmatched. From germline, CDR1 is GTSNPN and CDR2 SVGIG (reference sequence). This CDR3 reads CAWARGLAGQSYEQYF. The CDR3, as DNA: TGTGCCTGGGCGCGCGGGCTAGCGGGACAGTCCTACGAGCAGTACTTC.

In its sample, this clone was seen once. The chain links TRBV7-2 to TRBJ2-7; D may be TRBD1 (6 bases). In germline, CDR1 is SGHTA, CDR2 FQGNSA. The CDR3 length is 12 residues. V was pared by 4 bases and J by 5 bases, with 9 bases between. The CDR3 loop reads CASSYYRDEQYF. CDR3 coding DNA: TGTGCCAGCAGCTACTACAGGGACGAGCAGTACTTC.

This rearrangement joins TRBV10-3 to TRBJ2-3; 7 positions agree with TRBD2. This CDR3 is 12 amino acids long. V was pared by 10 bases and J by 8 bases, with 9 bases of the junction left unmatched. Germline lookup yields CDR1 ENHRY and CDR2 SYGVKD. The CDR3 reads CAKWEGRGTQYF. The CDR3 bases are TGTGCCAAATGGGAGGGCCGAGGTACGCAGTATTTT.

J is TRBJ2-7 and V is TRBV25-1; D possibly corresponds to TRBD1 (5 bases). The V gene lost 3 bases and the J gene lost 3 bases, with 12 bases spanning the gap. The CDR3 contains 14 residues. CDR1 is MGHDK, CDR2 SYGVNS, per germline. The chain's CDR3 is CASSDPIGHYEQYF. The CDR3 nucleotides are TGTGCCAGCAGTGACCCCATAGGACACTACGAGCAGTACTTC.

This clone was observed a few times. This chain links TRBV1 with TRBJ2-7; TRBD2, the table's D call, was not compared with the DNA. TRBV1 is shown as a pseudogene. CDR3 length equals 14 residues. The DNA of the CDR3 is TGCACCAGCAGCCAAGACATAAGCTACTACGAGCAGTACTTC. Translation gives CTSSQDISYYEQYF.

This clone was recorded a few times. The chain links TRBV5-1 to TRBJ2-5; 8 nucleotides line up with TRBD2. The V segment lost 4 bases and the J segment 4 bases; nucleotides outside the gene matches: 9. The CDR3 has 15 amino acids. Germline CDR1 SGHRS, CDR2 YFSETQ. CDR3 nucleotide sequence: TGCGCCAGCAGCAGAGTGCGGGAGGTCGGAGAGACCCAGTACTTC. This gives the protein CASSRVREVGETQYF.

This clone was observed a handful of times. This chain connects TRBV6-5 to TRBJ2-7; 10 bases match TRBD2. The V and J ends lost 6 bases and 5 bases, in that order; junction bases with no gene match: 4. The CDR3 runs to 13 residues. From germline, CDR1 is MNHEY and CDR2 SVGAGI. CDR3 sequence: CASRASGSDEQYF. The CDR3 DNA sequence: TGTGCCAGCAGGGCTAGCGGGAGCGACGAGCAGTACTTC.

This clone was observed a few times. This chain joins TRBV20-1 and TRBJ2-7; D is possibly TRBD2 (6 bases). The V gene lost 1 base and the J gene lost 12 bases, with 13 bases spanning the gap. This CDR3 has 11 amino acids. Germline V gene lookup returns CDR1 DFQATT and CDR2 SNEGSKA (reference sequence). The CDR3 region is CSARAGTWWYF. The DNA of the CDR3 is TGCAGTGCTAGAGCCGGGACTTGGTGGTACTTC.

A few counts support this clone. A junction boundary mismatches the germline segment, possibly from a read error. This chain joins TRBV25-1 and TRBJ2-7; the match to TRBD2 covers 10 bases. Germline V gene sequence: CDR1 MGHDK, CDR2 SYGVNS. This CDR3 spans 17 amino acids. The DNA for the CDR3 is TGTGCCAGCAGTGAATGGGGAAGCGGGAGGGCCTCCCACGAGCAGTACTTC. It yields the protein CASSEWGSGRASHEQYF.

The sample holds a few counts of this clone. The chain links TRBV13 to TRBJ1-2, with a weak D call TRBD1 (6 bases). The germline V gene has CDR1 PRHDT and CDR2 FYEKMQ (reference sequence). There are 15 residues in the CDR3. V was shortened by 4 bases and J by 7 bases, with 19 bases between the two germline ends. CDR3 protein: CASSSNRALGLGYTF. CDR3 DNA: TGTGCCAGCAGCTCCAACAGGGCCCTTGGTCTTGGCTACACCTTC.

This clone occurred a few times. J is TRBJ2-7 and V is TRBV18; D not resolved. The CDR3 has 16 residues. Trimming took off 2 bases at V and 1 base at J, with 15 bases between the two ends. The germline V gene encodes CDR1 KGHSH and CDR2 LQKENI. Written as DNA, the CDR3 is TGTGCCAGCTCACCAGTCGAACTCTCATTGTCCTACGAGCAGTACTTC. It codes for CASSPVELSLSYEQYF.

The chain carries TRBV4-1 and TRBJ2-1, with 7 bases identical to TRBD2. V gave up 3 bases and J gave up 12 bases; unmatched junction bases: 11. CDR1 and CDR2 from the germline V gene are MGHRA and YSYEKL. CDR3 length: 14 amino acids. As DNA, the CDR3 is TGCGCCAGCAGCCATTTAAGACTAGCTTCGGGGCAGTTCTTC. Encoded protein: CASSHLRLASGQFF.

A few counts support this clone. The chain employs TRBV5-4 and TRBJ1-1; unclear D gene. The V gene lost 0 bases and the J gene lost 5 bases, with 11 bases spanning the gap. The CDR3 spans 14 residues. Germline CDR1 is SGHNT and CDR2 is YYREEE (reference sequence). Written as DNA, the CDR3 is TGTGCCAGCAGCTTGGACACCAGGAGGACTGAAGCTTTCTTT. Its translation: CASSLDTRRTEAFF.

This clone was detected only a few times. This chain joins TRBV9 and TRBJ2-2, with 7 nucleotides matching TRBD1. This CDR3 is 15 amino acids long. Germline CDR1 is SGDLS and CDR2 is YYNGEE. Trimming removed 6 bases from V and 4 bases from J; junction bases left unmatched: 9. The CDR3 loop is CASKSSSGGTGELFF. The DNA for the CDR3 is TGTGCCAGCAAAAGTTCGTCAGGGGGCACCGGGGAGCTGTTTTTT.

The genes are TRBV7-9 and TRBJ2-1; D unclear. Germline V gene data show CDR1 as SEHNR and CDR2 as FQNEAQ (reference sequence). This CDR3 comprises 16 residues. V was shortened by 5 bases and J by 1 base, with 15 bases between the two germline ends. Here the CDR3 reads CASSDEATGSYNEQFF. The CDR3 DNA reads TGTGCCAGCAGCGACGAAGCGACTGGATCCTACAATGAGCAGTTCTTC. The whole variable domain, remainder taken from reference TRBV7-9 and TRBJ2-1, is DTGVSQNPRHKITKRGQNVTFRCDPISEHNRLYWYRQTLGQGPEFLTYFQNEAQLEKSRLLSDRFSAERPKGSFSTLEIQRTEQGDSAMYLCASSDEATGSYNEQFFGPGTRLTVL.